The sequence of this T cell receptor (beta chain) was determined in a study of blood T cell repertoires in COVID-19. Overall study context: Sites in the United States, Italy and Spain provided acute and convalescent COVID-19 samples.

Authors' data handling: Counts of nucleated cells, estimated from reference gene primer amplification, were obtained. The table came from immunoSEQ multiplex PCR; TCRdb's copy has only in-frame clones and leaves some out. The V and J calls and clone size were taken over from that table, and D and trimming were inferred from the DNA. The table has more than 200,000 clones, around nine tenths seen once; the top ten hold around 7%. Enrolled through a virtual design, the participants were between roughly 18 and 90 years of age and came from roughly 22 US areas. Participants' reported clinical history set cohort assignment. This clonotype was sampled from a man aged 25-45 years in a cohort exposed to, infected with or recovered from COVID-19 (not recorded which). Sequenced sample: PBMCs or T cells enriched from blood (not recorded which).

As DNA, the CDR3 is TGTGCCAGCAGCTCGCAGGGGATAGCTGAAGCTTTCTTT. Its translation: CASSSQGIAEAFF. The chain combines TRBV7-3 with TRBJ1-1, with a tentative D call TRBD1 (6 bases). Trimming stripped 4 bases from V and 6 bases from J, with 12 bases between. Germline CDR1 is SGHTA and CDR2 is FQGTGA. The CDR3 is 13 residues long.